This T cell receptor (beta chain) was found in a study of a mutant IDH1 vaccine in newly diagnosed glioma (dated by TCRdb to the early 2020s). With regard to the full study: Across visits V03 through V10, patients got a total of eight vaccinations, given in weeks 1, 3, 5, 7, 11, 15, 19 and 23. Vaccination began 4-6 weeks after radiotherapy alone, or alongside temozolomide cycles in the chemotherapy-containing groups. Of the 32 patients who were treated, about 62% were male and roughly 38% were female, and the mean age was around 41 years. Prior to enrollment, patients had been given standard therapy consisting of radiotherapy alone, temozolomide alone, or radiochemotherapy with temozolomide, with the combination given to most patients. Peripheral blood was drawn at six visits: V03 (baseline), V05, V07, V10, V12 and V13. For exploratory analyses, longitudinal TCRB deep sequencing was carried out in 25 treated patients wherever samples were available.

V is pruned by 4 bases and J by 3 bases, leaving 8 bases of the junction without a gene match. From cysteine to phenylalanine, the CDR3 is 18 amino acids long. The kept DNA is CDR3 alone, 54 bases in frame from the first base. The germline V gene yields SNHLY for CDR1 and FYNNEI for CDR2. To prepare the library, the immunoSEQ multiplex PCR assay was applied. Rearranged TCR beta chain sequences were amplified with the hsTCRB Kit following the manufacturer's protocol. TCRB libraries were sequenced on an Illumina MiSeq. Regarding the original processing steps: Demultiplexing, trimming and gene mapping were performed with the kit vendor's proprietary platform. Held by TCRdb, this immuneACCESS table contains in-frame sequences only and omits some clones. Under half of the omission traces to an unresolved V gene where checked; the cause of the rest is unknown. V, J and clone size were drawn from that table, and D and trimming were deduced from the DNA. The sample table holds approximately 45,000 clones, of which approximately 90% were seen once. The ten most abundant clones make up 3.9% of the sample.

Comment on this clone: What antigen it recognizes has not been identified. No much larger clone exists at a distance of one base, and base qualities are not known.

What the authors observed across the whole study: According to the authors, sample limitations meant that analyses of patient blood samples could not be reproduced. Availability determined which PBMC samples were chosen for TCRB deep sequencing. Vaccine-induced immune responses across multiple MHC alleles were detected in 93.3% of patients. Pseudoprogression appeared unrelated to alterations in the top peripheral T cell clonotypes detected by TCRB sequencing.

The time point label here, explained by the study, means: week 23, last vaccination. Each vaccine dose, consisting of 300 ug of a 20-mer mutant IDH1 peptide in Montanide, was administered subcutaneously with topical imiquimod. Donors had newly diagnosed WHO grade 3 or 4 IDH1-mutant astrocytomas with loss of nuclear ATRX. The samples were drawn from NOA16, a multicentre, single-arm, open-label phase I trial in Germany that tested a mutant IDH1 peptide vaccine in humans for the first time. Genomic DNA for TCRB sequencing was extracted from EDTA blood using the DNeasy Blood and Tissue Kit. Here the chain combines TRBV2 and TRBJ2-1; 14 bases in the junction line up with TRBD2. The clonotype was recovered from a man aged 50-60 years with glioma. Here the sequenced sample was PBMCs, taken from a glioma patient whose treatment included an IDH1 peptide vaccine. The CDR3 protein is CASSVETSGRAVYNEQFF. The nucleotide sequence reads TGTGCCAGCAGTGTAGAGACTAGCGGGAGGGCCGTCTACAATGAGCAGTTCTTC. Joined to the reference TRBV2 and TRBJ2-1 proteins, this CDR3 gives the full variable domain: EPEVTQTPSHQVTQMGQEVILRCVPISNHLYFYWYRQILGQKVEFLVSFYNNEISEKSEIFDDQFSVERPDGSNFTLKIRSTKLEDSAMYFCASSVETSGRAVYNEQFFGPGTRLTVL.